Below are 5 T cell receptor beta chains sequenced from a single sample in a study of blood T cell repertoires in COVID-19. Only in-frame clones appear in the TCRdb table, and some are missing; sequencing was by immunoSEQ multiplex PCR. The profile shows about 400,000 clones, 70% to 90% of them singletons. The sample taken for sequencing was PBMCs or T cells enriched from blood (not recorded which). The receptors were gathered from a woman between 18 and 30 years old with acute COVID-19.

V gene TRBV6-5 combines with J gene TRBJ2-1; D might be TRBD2 (6 bases). Germline V gives CDR1 MNHEY, CDR2 SVGAGI. The CDR3 sequence is 15 residues long. Between the trimmed V and J ends, which lost 7 bases and 7 bases, there was a span of 20 bases. The CDR3 reads CASTPGLETSNEQFF. The CDR3 region has the DNA TGTGCCAGCACACCGGGACTCGAAACCTCTAATGAGCAGTTCTTC.

The V call is TRBV19, the J call TRBJ2-4, with a weak D call TRBD1 (7 bases). V lost 0 bases to trimming and J lost 6 bases, with 15 bases between them. Germline CDR1 and CDR2: LNHDA and SQIVND (reference sequence). The CDR3 is 16 amino acids. In DNA, the CDR3 is TGTGCCAGTAGTATAGATCTGCAGGGGGGAAGAAACATTCAGTACTTC. Its protein is CASSIDLQGGRNIQYF.

The V call is TRBV4-3, the J call TRBJ2-6; TRBD1 might be the D (8 bases). The length of the CDR3 is 19 residues. Germline CDR1 is LGHNA and CDR2 is YSLEER. Deletions cut 4 bases from V and 1 base from J, with 20 bases between. The CDR3 protein is CASSPAGDRQKSGANVLTF. CDR3 in DNA: TGCGCCAGCAGCCCCGCGGGGGACAGGCAAAAATCTGGGGCCAACGTCCTGACTTTC.

V gene TRBV10-1 combines with J gene TRBJ2-3, with a tentative D call TRBD1 (6 bases). The V and J ends lost 6 bases and 6 bases respectively, with 10 bases between them. The CDR3 sequence is 12 residues long. In germline, CDR1 is WNHNN, CDR2 SYGVQD (reference sequence). The CDR3 is CASSRTADTQYF. DNA of the CDR3: TGCGCCAGCAGCCGGACAGCTGATACGCAGTATTTT.

The V and J genes are TRBV7-9 and TRBJ2-7, with 11 bases lining up with TRBD2. Germline CDR1 and CDR2: SEHNR and FQNEAQ (reference sequence). This CDR3 is 16 amino acids long. J gave up 3 bases and V 5 bases, and 9 bases lay outside the gene matches. The DNA for the CDR3 is TGTGCCAGCAGCAGCAAGACTAGCGGGGAGGGCTACGAGCAGTACTTC. The encoded protein is CASSSKTSGEGYEQYF.